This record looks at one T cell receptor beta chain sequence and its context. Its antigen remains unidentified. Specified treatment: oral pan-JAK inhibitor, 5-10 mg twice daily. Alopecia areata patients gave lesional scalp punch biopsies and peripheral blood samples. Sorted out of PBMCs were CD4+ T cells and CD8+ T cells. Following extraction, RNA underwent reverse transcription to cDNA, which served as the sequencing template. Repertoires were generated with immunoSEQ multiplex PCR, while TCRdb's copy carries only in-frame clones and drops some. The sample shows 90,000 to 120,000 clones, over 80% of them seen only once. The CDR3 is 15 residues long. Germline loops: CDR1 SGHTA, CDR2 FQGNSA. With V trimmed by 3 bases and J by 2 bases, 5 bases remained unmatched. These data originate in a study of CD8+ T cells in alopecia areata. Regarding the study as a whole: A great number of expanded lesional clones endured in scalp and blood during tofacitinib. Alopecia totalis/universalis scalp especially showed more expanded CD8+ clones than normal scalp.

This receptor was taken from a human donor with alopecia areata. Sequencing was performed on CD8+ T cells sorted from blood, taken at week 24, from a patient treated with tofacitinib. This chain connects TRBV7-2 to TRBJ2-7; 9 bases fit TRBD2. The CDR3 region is CASSFGLASPYEQYF. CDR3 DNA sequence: TGTGCCAGCAGCTTTGGACTAGCGTCGCCCTACGAGCAGTACTTC.